This TCR beta chain was retrieved from a study of beta chain features in type 1 diabetes. Findings and caveats of the study: PCR might preferentially amplify shorter templates, equally in patients and controls.

There are 13 residues in the CDR3. Germline CDR1 reads SGHAT; CDR2 reads FQNNGV. The ends lost 4 bases at V and 6 bases at J; junction bases unmatched: 4. On this clone: Its specificity is not known.

Isolated RNA was reverse transcribed in full, so expressed TCRB transcripts were sequenced. Profiling relied on immunoSEQ multiplex PCR, and the TCRdb table lists in-frame clones only, not all of them. The data hold around 150,000 clones, with 8.1% observed a single time. The clonotype comes from a man aged 18 to 35 in good health. This chain uses TRBV11-2 with TRBJ2-7; the match to TRBD1 covers 9 bases. The sample was central memory CD4+ T cells from blood. DNA of the CDR3: TGTGCCAGCAGCTGGGACAGGGTCGGCGAGCAGTACTTC. As protein: CASSWDRVGEQYF.